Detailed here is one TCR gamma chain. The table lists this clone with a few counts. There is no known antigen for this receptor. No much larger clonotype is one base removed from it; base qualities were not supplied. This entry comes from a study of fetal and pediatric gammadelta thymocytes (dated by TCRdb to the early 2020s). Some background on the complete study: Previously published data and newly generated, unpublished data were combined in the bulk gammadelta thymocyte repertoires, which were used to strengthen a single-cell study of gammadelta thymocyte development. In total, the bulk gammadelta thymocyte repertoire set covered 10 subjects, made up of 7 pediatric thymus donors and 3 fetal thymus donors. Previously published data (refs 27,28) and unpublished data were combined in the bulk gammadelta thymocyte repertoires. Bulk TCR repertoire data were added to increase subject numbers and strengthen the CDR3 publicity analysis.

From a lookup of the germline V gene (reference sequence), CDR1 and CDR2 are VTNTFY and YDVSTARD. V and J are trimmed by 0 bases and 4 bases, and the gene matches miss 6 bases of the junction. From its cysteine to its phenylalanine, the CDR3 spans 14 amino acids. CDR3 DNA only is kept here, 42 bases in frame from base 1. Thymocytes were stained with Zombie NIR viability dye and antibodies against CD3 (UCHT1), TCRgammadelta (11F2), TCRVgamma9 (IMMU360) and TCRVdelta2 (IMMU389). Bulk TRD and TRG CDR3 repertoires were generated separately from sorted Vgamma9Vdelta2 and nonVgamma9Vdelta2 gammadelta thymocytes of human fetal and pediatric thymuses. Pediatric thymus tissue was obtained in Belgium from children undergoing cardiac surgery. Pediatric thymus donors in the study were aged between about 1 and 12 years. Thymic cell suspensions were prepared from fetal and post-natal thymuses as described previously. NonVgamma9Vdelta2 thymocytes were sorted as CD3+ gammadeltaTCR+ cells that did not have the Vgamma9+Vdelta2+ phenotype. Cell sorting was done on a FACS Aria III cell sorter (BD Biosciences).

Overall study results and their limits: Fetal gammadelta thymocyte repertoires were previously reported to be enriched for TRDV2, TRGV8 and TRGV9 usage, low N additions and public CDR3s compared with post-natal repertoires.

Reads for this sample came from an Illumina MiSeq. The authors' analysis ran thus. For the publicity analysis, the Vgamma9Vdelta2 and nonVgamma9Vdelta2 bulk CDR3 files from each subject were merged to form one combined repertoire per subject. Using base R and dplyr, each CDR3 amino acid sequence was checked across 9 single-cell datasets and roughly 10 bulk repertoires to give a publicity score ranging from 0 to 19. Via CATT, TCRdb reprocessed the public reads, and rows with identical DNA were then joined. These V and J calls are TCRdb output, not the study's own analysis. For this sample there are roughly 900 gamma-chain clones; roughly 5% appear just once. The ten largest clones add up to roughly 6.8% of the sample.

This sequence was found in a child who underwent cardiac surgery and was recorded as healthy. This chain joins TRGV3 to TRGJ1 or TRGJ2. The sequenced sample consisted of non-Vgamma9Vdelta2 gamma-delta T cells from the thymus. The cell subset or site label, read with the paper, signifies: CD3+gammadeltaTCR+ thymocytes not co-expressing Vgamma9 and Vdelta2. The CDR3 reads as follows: CATWDRRGYYKKLF. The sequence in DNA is TGTGCCACCTGGGACAGGCGGGGCTATTATAAGAAACTCTTT.